This note documents a single TCR beta chain sequence. This record comes from a study of blood T cell repertoires in COVID-19. Whole-study context: Sites in the United States, Italy and Spain provided acute and convalescent COVID-19 samples. PBMCs, B-cell-depleted T cells, or T cells provided the cDNA or gDNA that made up the material.

Recruitment covered over 20 US areas and drew participants whose ages spanned roughly 18 to 100 years. Categorization into cohorts depended on clinical history that participants reported. Profiled with immunoSEQ multiplex PCR; TCRdb holds only in-frame clones, not every one. Found here are approximately 230,000 clones, around nine tenths of them singletons; the top ten hold roughly 14%. The specimen sequenced was PBMCs or T cells enriched from blood (not recorded which). The sequence came from a woman aged 50 to 60 with acute COVID-19.

CDR3 amino acids: CATSRDPSDSPLHF. As DNA, the CDR3 is TGTGCCACCAGCAGAGATCCGTCGGATTCACCCCTCCACTTT. The chain has TRBV15 and TRBJ1-6, with D unresolved. The CDR3 has 14 residues. Trimming took off 0 bases at V and 8 bases at J, with 8 bases between the two ends. The V gene's germline CDR1 is LNHNV and CDR2 YYDKDF (reference sequence).